These 20 T cell receptor beta chains share one sample of origin, sequenced in a study of blood T cell repertoires in COVID-19. Assay: immunoSEQ multiplex PCR; the TCRdb copy retains only in-frame clones and omits some. In the table there are a few hundred thousand clones, 86% of which are singletons. Material: peripheral blood. The origin of the receptors is a woman aged 25 to 39 with active or convalescent COVID-19.

This clone has just one count. This sequence joins TRBV5-1 and TRBJ2-3, with a tentative D call TRBD2 (5 bases). The CDR3 sequence is 15 residues long. In germline, CDR1 is SGHRS, CDR2 YFSETQ. V gave up 4 bases and J gave up 1 base, with 13 bases separating them. CDR3 in DNA: TGCGCCAGCAGCCACGCGGGTGCGGGCACAGATACGCAGTATTTT. Translation: CASSHAGAGTDTQYF.

The chain employs TRBV5-6 and TRBJ1-3; 8 nucleotides agree with TRBD1. Germline V gives CDR1 SGHDT, CDR2 YYEEEE. V shed 4 bases and J 5 bases; nucleotides not matched to a gene: 5. The CDR3 is 14 residues long. CDR3 region: CASSADRARNTIYF. CDR3 sequence (DNA): TGTGCCAGCAGCGCGGACAGGGCTAGAAACACCATATATTTT.

The V gene is TRBV7-2, the J gene TRBJ2-3; D ambiguous. Germline V gives CDR1 SGHTA, CDR2 FQGNSA. Deletions cut 3 bases from V and 2 bases from J, with 15 bases between. This CDR3 comprises 16 residues. CDR3 sequence reads: CASSLVPEQYTDTQYF. The CDR3 DNA sequence: TGTGCCAGCAGCTTGGTTCCGGAACAGTACACAGATACGCAGTATTTT. The complete variable domain, with remaining parts taken from reference TRBV7-2 and TRBJ2-3, reads GAGVSQSPSNKVTEKGKDVELRCDPISGHTALYWYRQSLGQGLEFLIYFQGNSAPDKSGLPSDRFSAERTGGSVSTLTIQRTQQEDSAVYLCASSLVPEQYTDTQYFGPGTRLTVL.

This clone was observed a single time. V is TRBV24-1 and J is TRBJ1-5; D is unclear. The length of the CDR3 is 14 residues. Trimming shortened V by 3 bases and J by 7 bases, and 12 bases separated the two germline ends. Germline values: CDR1 KGHDR, CDR2 SFDVKD. The CDR3 nucleotides read TGTGCCACCAGTGATCGCCGGGGTGCGCAGCCCCAGCATTTT. Amino acids: CATSDRRGAQPQHF.

The chain carries TRBV5-1 and TRBJ1-3; D ambiguous. This CDR3 spans 15 amino acids. V was trimmed by 0 bases and J by 2 bases, leaving 9 bases between them. Germline V gene lookup returns CDR1 SGHRS and CDR2 YFSETQ. The CDR3 DNA reads as TGCGCCAGCAGCTTGGCCGGCGGGGCTGGAAACACCATATATTTT. It is translated as CASSLAGGAGNTIYF.

This clone was detected only a few times. The CDR3 nucleotides are TGTGCCAGCAGTGATAGTGGGCTCGGGACAGGGGAGTATGGTGAGCAGTTCTTC. Translating it yields CASSDSGLGTGEYGEQFF. The chain links TRBV6-4 to TRBJ2-1; 10 bases fit TRBD1. CDR3 length equals 18 residues. Unmatched junction bases numbered 17, after V lost 3 bases and J lost 9 bases. Germline values: CDR1 MRHNA, CDR2 SNTAGT.

The CDR3 DNA reads TGTGCCAGCAGCTTAATAGCGGGGGGCTTGGAGACCCAGTACTTC. The encoded protein is CASSLIAGGLETQYF. V gene TRBV7-6 combines with J gene TRBJ2-5, with 10 bases identical to TRBD2. Germline V gene data show CDR1 as SGHVS and CDR2 as FNYEAQ. The CDR3 covers 15 residues. Trimming removed 2 bases from V and 5 bases from J; junction bases left unmatched: 5.

The V call is TRBV2, the J call TRBJ2-5, with 9 bases identical to TRBD2. Germline CDR1 SNHLY, CDR2 FYNNEI. Trimming cost V 5 bases and J 4 bases; bases outside gene matches: 8. The CDR3 length is 15 residues. The CDR3 DNA sequence: TGTGCCAGCAGTCAGGCGGGGGGGAGGAGAGAGACCCAGTACTTC. Translated: CASSQAGGRRETQYF.

Points on this clone: The sample has other DNA sequences that encode this CDR3 too. This rearrangement joins TRBV9 to TRBJ1-1; 7 bases agree with TRBD1. The V and J ends lost 4 bases and 1 base, in that order; junction bases with no gene match: 4. CDR3 length: 14 amino acids. The germline CDR1 and CDR2 sequences are SGDLS and YYNGEE. The CDR3 here is CASSPTGANTEAFF. CDR3 nucleotide sequence: TGTGCCAGCAGCCCCACAGGGGCGAACACTGAAGCTTTCTTT.

V gene TRBV7-2 combines with J gene TRBJ1-1, with TRBD1 matching 8 bases. J was trimmed by 6 bases and V by 3 bases; bases with no gene match: 6. CDR3 length: 14 residues. From germline, CDR1 is SGHTA and CDR2 FQGNSA. CDR3 nucleotide sequence: TGTGCCAGCAGCTTCCCGACAGGGGTGGCTGAAGCTTTCTTT. Amino acids: CASSFPTGVAEAFF.

The chain couples TRBV7-2 to TRBJ1-2, with 8 nucleotides matching TRBD1. The CDR3 has 15 amino acids. After removal of 5 bases from V and 7 bases from J, the junction contained 12 bases not matched to a gene. CDR1 SGHTA and CDR2 FQGNSA come from the germline V gene. The CDR3 protein is CASSLLPGQGSGYTF. Here the CDR3 DNA reads TGTGCCAGCAGCCTCCTTCCTGGACAGGGAAGTGGCTACACCTTC.

The chain couples TRBV24-1 to TRBJ1-3; D gene unclear. From germline, CDR1 is KGHDR and CDR2 SFDVKD. Trimming took 4 bases from V and 0 from J, leaving 15 bases between them. The CDR3 consists of 17 residues. The chain's CDR3 is CATSDPGWILSGNTIYF. DNA for the CDR3: TGTGCCACCAGTGACCCCGGGTGGATCCTCTCTGGAAACACCATATATTTT.

CDR3 sequence (DNA): TGTGCCAGCTCACCACGGACAGGGGAAGAAGGCTACACCTTC. Protein sequence: CASSPRTGEEGYTF. The genes are TRBV18 and TRBJ1-2; 9 nucleotides line up with TRBD1. The CDR3 has 14 residues. The germline CDR1 and CDR2 sequences are KGHSH and LQKENI. V lost 1 base and J lost 8; bases outside the gene matches: 5.

This clone occurred once. The CDR3 sequence: CASSGAGLARLFF. DNA for the CDR3: TGTGCCAGCAGTGGAGCTGGACTGGCAAGGCTGTTTTTT. The chain uses TRBV6-1 and TRBJ1-4; D unresolved. V lost 4 bases to trimming and J lost 14 bases, with 17 bases between them. The CDR3 is made up of 13 amino acids. Germline CDR1 and CDR2: MNHNS and SASEGT.

This clone was counted a few times. The chain links TRBV9 to TRBJ2-5, with 10 bases matching TRBD2. The germline gives CDR1 SGDLS, CDR2 YYNGEE. V shed 4 bases, J shed 3 bases, and the junction held 6 bases outside the gene matches. The CDR3 consists of 15 residues. The CDR3 protein is CASSPSGGAEETQYF. DNA for the CDR3: TGTGCCAGCAGCCCGAGCGGGGGGGCCGAAGAGACCCAGTACTTC.

V is TRBV4-2 and J is TRBJ2-1, with D maybe TRBD1 (7 bases). From germline, CDR1 is LGHNA and CDR2 YNFKEQ. Trimming took 0 bases from V and 4 from J, leaving 13 bases between them. This CDR3 region has 16 residues. The chain's CDR3 is CASSQEPGGGYNEQFF. The CDR3, as DNA: TGTGCCAGCAGCCAAGAACCAGGGGGAGGATACAATGAGCAGTTCTTC.

The V gene is TRBV30, the J gene TRBJ1-1, with D maybe TRBD1 (5 bases). CDR1 and CDR2 from the germline V gene are GTSNPN and SVGIG (reference sequence). This CDR3 spans 16 amino acids. Trimming removed 1 base from V and 0 bases from J, with 15 bases in between. The CDR3 protein is CAWSGMGGAMNTEAFF. In DNA form, the CDR3 reads TGTGCCTGGAGTGGTATGGGGGGAGCCATGAACACTGAAGCTTTCTTT.

This chain joins TRBV5-1 and TRBJ2-2; TRBD2 is a possible D gene (7 bases). CDR1 and CDR2 (germline): SGHRS, YFSETQ. The CDR3 totals 16 residues. Trimming cost V 7 bases and J 0 bases, with 16 bases left between them. The CDR3 region is CASSTGGPANTGELFF. In DNA, the CDR3 is TGCGCCAGCTCTACGGGGGGCCCCGCGAACACCGGGGAGCTGTTTTTT.

The rearrangement uses TRBV7-2 and TRBJ1-2, with 7 positions matching TRBD1. V lost 0 bases to trimming and J lost 4 bases; unmatched junction nucleotides: 8. The CDR3 runs 16 residues. The germline V gene encodes CDR1 SGHTA and CDR2 FQGNSA. The CDR3 here is CASSLAAKGASYGYTF. Written as DNA, the CDR3 is TGTGCCAGCAGCTTAGCGGCGAAGGGGGCGAGCTATGGCTACACCTTC. The full variable domain, rest sourced from reference TRBV7-2 and TRBJ1-2, is GAGVSQSPSNKVTEKGKDVELRCDPISGHTALYWYRQSLGQGLEFLIYFQGNSAPDKSGLPSDRFSAERTGGSVSTLTIQRTQQEDSAVYLCASSLAAKGASYGYTFGSGTRLTVV.

This chain joins TRBV6-5 and TRBJ1-5; tentatively, D is TRBD1 (5 bases). The V gene lost 8 bases and the J gene lost 0 bases, with 11 bases spanning the gap. The germline CDR1 and CDR2 sequences are MNHEY and SVGAGI. This CDR3 region has 14 residues. Written as DNA, the CDR3 is TGTGCCAGCTATACAGGAAATAGCAATCAGCCCCAGCATTTT. This encodes CASYTGNSNQPQHF.